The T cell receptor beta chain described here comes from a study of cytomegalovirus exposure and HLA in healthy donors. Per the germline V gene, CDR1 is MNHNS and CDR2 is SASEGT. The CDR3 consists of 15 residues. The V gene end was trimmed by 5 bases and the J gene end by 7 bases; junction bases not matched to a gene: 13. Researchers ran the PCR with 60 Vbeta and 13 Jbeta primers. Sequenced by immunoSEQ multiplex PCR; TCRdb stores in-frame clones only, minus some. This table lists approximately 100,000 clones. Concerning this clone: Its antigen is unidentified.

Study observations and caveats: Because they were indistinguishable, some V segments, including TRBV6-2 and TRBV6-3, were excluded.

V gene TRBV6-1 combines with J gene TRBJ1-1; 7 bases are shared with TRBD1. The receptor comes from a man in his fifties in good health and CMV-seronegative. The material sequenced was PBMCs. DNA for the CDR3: TGTGCCAGCAGTAGAGGGGACAGCACTTATGTTGAAGCTTTCTTT. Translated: CASSRGDSTYVEAFF.